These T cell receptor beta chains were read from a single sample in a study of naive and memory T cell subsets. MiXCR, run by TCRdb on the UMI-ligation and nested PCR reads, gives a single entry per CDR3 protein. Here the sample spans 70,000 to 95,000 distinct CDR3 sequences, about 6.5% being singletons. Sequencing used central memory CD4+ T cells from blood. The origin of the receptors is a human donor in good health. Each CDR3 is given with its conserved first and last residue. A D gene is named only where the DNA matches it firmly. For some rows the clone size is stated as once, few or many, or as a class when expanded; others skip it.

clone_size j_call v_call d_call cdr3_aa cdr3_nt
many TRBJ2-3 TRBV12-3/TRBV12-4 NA CASSLKGGGDTQYF TGTGCCAGCAGTTTAAAGGGAGGTGGAGATACGCAGTATTTT
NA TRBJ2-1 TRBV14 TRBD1 CASSQGMDRRYNEQFF TGTGCCAGCAGCCAAGGGATGGACAGGAGGTACAATGAGCAGTTCTTC
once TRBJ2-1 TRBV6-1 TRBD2 CASSEMLAGVGEQFF TGTGCCAGCAGTGAAATGCTAGCGGGGGTTGGGGAGCAGTTCTTC
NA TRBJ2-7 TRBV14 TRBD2 CASSQALAGRYEQYF TGTGCCAGCAGCCAAGCTCTAGCGGGTCGCTACGAGCAGTACTTC
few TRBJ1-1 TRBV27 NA CASSLNRRTEAFF TGTGCCAGCAGTTTAAACAGGAGAACTGAAGCTTTCTTT
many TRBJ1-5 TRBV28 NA CASSLSQRPQHF TGTGCCAGCAGTTTATCCCAACGGCCCCAGCATTTT
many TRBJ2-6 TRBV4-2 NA CASSQGHSGANVLTF TGTGCCAGCAGCCAAGGTCACTCTGGGGCCAACGTCCTGACTTTC
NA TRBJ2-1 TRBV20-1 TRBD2 CSAFWLRGGGDEQFF TGCAGTGCCTTTTGGCTCCGGGGGGGGGGCGATGAGCAGTTCTTC
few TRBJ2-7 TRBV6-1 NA CASSSRPGVDEQYF TGTGCCAGCAGTTCCCGACCCGGAGTGGACGAGCAGTACTTC
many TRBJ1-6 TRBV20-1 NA CSAPSSYNSPLHF TGCAGTGCCCCATCCTCCTATAATTCACCCCTCCACTTT
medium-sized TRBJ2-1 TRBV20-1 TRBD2 CSAGNAGLAGGSGEQFF TGCAGTGCTGGAAACGCCGGACTAGCGGGAGGGAGCGGTGAGCAGTTCTTC
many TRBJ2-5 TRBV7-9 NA CASSSTKRETQYF TGTGCCAGCAGCTCAACAAAGAGGGAGACCCAGTACTTC
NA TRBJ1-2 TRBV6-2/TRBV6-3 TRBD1 CASTQTGARFLHYGYTF TGTGCCAGCACCCAGACAGGGGCACGATTCCTTCACTATGGCTACACCTTC
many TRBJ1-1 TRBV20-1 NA CSARVSADGGAFF TGCAGTGCTAGAGTCTCGGCTGACGGGGGAGCTTTCTTT
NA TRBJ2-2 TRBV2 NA CASSAQGTTGELFF TGTGCCAGCAGTGCACAGGGAACTACCGGGGAGCTGTTTTTT
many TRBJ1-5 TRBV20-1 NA CSARDWGVGGNQPQHF TGCAGTGCTAGAGATTGGGGTGTCGGTGGCAATCAGCCCCAGCATTTT
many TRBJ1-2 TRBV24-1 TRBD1 CATSPTGGTYGYTF TGTGCCACCAGTCCGACAGGGGGCACATATGGCTACACCTTC
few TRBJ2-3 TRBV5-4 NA CASAKGGTDTQYF TGTGCCAGCGCCAAGGGGGGCACAGATACGCAGTATTTT
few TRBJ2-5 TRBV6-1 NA CASSPLGRGARQETQYF TGTGCCAGCAGTCCCTTAGGACGGGGGGCCCGACAAGAGACCCAGTACTTC
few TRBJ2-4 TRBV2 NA CASSGDRPNLLAKNIQYF TGTGCCAGCAGTGGGGACCGCCCGAACCTACTAGCCAAAAACATTCAGTACTTC
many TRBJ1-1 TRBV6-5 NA CASRRDGAYEAFF TGTGCCAGCAGGAGGGACGGTGCTTATGAAGCTTTCTTT
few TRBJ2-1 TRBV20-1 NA CSARRGPSPDEQFF TGCAGTGCTAGGAGGGGCCCCAGCCCCGATGAGCAGTTCTTC
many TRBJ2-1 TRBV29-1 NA CSLKAPSEQFF TGCAGCCTGAAGGCCCCGTCTGAGCAGTTCTTC
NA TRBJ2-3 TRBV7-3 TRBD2 CASSQTSGSPTQYF TGTGCCAGCAGCCAGACTAGCGGGAGCCCTACGCAGTATTTT
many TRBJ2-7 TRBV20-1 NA CSATQQQREQYF TGCAGTGCAACGCAACAGCAACGCGAGCAGTACTTC
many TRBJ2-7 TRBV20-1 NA CSAPKSRTLTEQYF TGCAGTGCTCCCAAGTCCAGGACGTTGACGGAGCAGTACTTC
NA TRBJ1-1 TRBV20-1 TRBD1 CSPGDSRFTEAFF TGCAGCCCTGGGGACAGTCGGTTCACTGAAGCTTTCTTT
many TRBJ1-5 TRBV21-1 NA CASSSKDPPQHF TGTGCCAGCAGCTCAAAGGACCCACCCCAGCATTTT
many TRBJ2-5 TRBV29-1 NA CSVGIETQYF TGCAGCGTAGGCATAGAGACCCAGTACTTC
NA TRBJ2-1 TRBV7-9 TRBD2 CTSSLRASGVNNEQFF TGTACCAGCAGCCTGAGGGCTAGCGGGGTTAACAATGAGCAGTTCTTC
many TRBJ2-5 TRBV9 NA CASSVEAQQGKETQYF TGTGCCAGCAGCGTAGAGGCCCAACAGGGAAAAGAGACCCAGTACTTC
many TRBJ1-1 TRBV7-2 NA CASLGFRDTEAFF TGTGCCAGCTTAGGGTTTCGGGACACTGAAGCTTTCTTT
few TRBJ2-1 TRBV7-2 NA CASSPTGGAYNEQFF TGTGCCAGCAGCCCGACTGGGGGGGCTTACAATGAGCAGTTCTTC
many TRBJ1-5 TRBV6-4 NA CASRAPGTPEPQHF TGTGCCAGCAGAGCCCCGGGGACACCGGAGCCCCAGCATTTT
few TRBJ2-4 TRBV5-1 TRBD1 CASSLDGDRLNIQYF TGCGCCAGCAGCTTGGATGGGGACAGGCTAAACATTCAGTACTTC
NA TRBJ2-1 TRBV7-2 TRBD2 CASSLRTGGLKNEQFF TGTGCCAGCAGCTTAAGGACGGGGGGGCTAAAAAATGAGCAGTTCTTC
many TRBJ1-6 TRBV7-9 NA CASSFDSMNSPLHF TGTGCCAGCAGCTTCGACAGTATGAATTCACCCCTCCACTTT
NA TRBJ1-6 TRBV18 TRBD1 CASSPRQGNNSPLHF TGTGCCAGCTCACCTCGACAGGGAAATAATTCACCCCTCCACTTT
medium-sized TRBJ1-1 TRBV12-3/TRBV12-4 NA CASSRERTQNTEAFF TGTGCCAGCAGCCGAGAAAGGACACAGAACACTGAAGCTTTCTTT
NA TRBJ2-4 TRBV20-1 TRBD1 CSAPGQTASYF TGCAGTGCCCCGGGACAGACGGCTTCGTACTTC
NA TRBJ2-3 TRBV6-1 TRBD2 CASSFGLVITDTQYF TGTGCCAGCAGTTTTGGACTAGTTATTACAGATACGCAGTATTTT
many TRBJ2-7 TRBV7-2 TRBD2 CASSLRGGSSSYEQYF TGTGCCAGCAGCTTACGGGGGGGAAGTAGCTCCTACGAGCAGTACTTC
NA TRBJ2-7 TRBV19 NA CASSISLGRDYEQYF TGTGCCAGTAGTATAAGTCTCGGCAGGGACTACGAGCAGTACTTC
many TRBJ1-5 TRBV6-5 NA CASRRDSSNQPQHF TGTGCCAGCAGGCGGGACTCGAGTAATCAGCCCCAGCATTTT
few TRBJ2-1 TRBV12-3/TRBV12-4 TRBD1 CASSPRGQLNNEQFF TGTGCCAGCAGTCCACGGGGACAGCTAAACAATGAGCAGTTCTTC
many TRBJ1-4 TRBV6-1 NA CASSDYTLIGSPNEKLFF TGTGCCAGCAGTGACTACACCTTAATTGGAAGTCCCAATGAAAAACTGTTTTTT